This is a list of T cell receptor beta chains from one sample in a study of blood T cell repertoires in COVID-19. The assay was immunoSEQ multiplex PCR, and TCRdb's table has in-frame clones only and misses some. The sample includes 380,000 or so clones, around 87% seen only once; the top ten take approximately 1.2%. The specimen sequenced was PBMCs or T cells enriched from blood (not recorded which). These receptors were obtained from a man aged 25-45 years who had recovered from COVID-19. The CDR3 runs from the conserved cysteine through the conserved F or W. The order of the fields is clone size, D gene, V gene, J gene, CDR3 protein, CDR3 DNA. A D gene is named only where the DNA matches it firmly. Clone size appears in some rows only: once, few, many, or a class for an expanded clone.

>.|.|TRBV12-5|TRBJ1-4
CASGFSSTNEKLFF
TGTGCTAGTGGTTTCTCGTCAACTAATGAAAAACTGTTTTTT
>.|.|TRBV12-3/TRBV12-4|TRBJ2-2
CASSPTYTGELFF
TGTGCCAGCAGTCCGACATACACCGGGGAGCTGTTTTTT
>.|TRBD2|TRBV12-3/TRBV12-4|TRBJ2-7
CATVAGGSYEQYF
TGTGCCACGGTAGCGGGGGGTTCCTACGAGCAGTACTTC
>.|.|TRBV5-1|TRBJ2-1
CASSSLLQKSDEQFF
TGCGCCAGCAGCTCACTCCTCCAAAAAAGCGATGAGCAGTTCTTC
>.|TRBD1|TRBV6-4|TRBJ2-2
CASMGTEAGELFF
TGTGCCAGCATGGGGACAGAAGCCGGGGAGCTGTTTTTT
>.|TRBD1|TRBV19|TRBJ1-1
CASSAPGQVFSAFF
TGTGCCAGTAGTGCCCCGGGACAGGTATTTTCGGCTTTCTTT
>.|.|TRBV20-1|TRBJ2-7
CSASRGSGAYEQYF
TGCAGTGCTAGTAGAGGGTCTGGGGCCTACGAGCAGTACTTC
>.|.|TRBV3-1/TRBV3-2|TRBJ1-1
CASSPSGGHTEAFF
TGTGCCAGCAGCCCCTCAGGAGGCCACACTGAAGCTTTCTTT
>few|.|TRBV5-6|TRBJ2-3
CAVTLGGGTDTQYF
TGTGCCGTTACGCTGGGGGGAGGCACAGATACGCAGTATTTT
>few|.|TRBV6-5|TRBJ1-1
CASSYSWANTEAFF
TGTGCCAGCAGTTACTCGTGGGCCAACACTGAAGCTTTCTTT
>.|.|TRBV5-1|TRBJ1-1
CASSLAIQVAGTEAFF
TGCGCCAGCAGCTTGGCCATACAGGTCGCAGGGACTGAAGCTTTCTTT
>.|.|TRBV29-1|TRBJ1-2
CSVEESPGVVDGYTF
TGCAGCGTTGAAGAGTCCCCAGGGGTTGTAGATGGCTACACCTTC
>.|TRBD1|TRBV27|TRBJ1-6
CASNSLTGAYSPLHF
TGTGCCAGCAACTCCCTGACAGGGGCTTATTCACCCCTCCACTTT
>.|TRBD2|TRBV28|TRBJ2-5
CASSALGTSGGETQYF
TGTGCCAGCAGTGCGCTCGGGACTAGCGGTGGGGAGACCCAGTACTTC
>.|.|TRBV5-1|TRBJ1-4
CASSIIGDSYEKLFF
TGCGCCAGCAGCATAATTGGAGACAGCTATGAAAAACTGTTTTTT
>.|TRBD2|TRBV11-3|TRBJ2-1
CASSRGGSGINEQFF
TGTGCCAGCAGCCGCGGGGGGTCAGGGATCAATGAGCAGTTCTTC
>.|TRBD1|TRBV7-8|TRBJ1-2
CASTPRTGPVFNYGYTF
TGTGCCAGCACCCCCAGGACAGGGCCCGTATTCAACTATGGCTACACCTTC
>.|.|TRBV9|TRBJ2-2
CASSVDSSTGELFF
TGTGCCAGCAGCGTAGATAGTTCCACCGGGGAGCTGTTTTTT
>.|.|TRBV12-3/TRBV12-4|TRBJ2-2
CASSFFLRELFF
TGTGCCAGCAGTTTTTTTCTTAGGGAGCTGTTTTTT
>.|.|TRBV2|TRBJ2-1
CASSLYGNEQFF
TGTGCCAGCTCCCTCTATGGCAATGAGCAGTTCTTC
>few|.|TRBV5-8|TRBJ1-4
CASSLLVYGTMNEKLFF
TGTGCCAGCAGCTTGTTAGTCTATGGGACTATGAATGAAAAACTGTTTTTT
>once|.|TRBV10-3|TRBJ2-1
CAISESFLSEQFF
TGTGCCATCAGTGAGTCTTTTCTTAGTGAGCAGTTCTTC
>.|.|TRBV5-5|TRBJ1-3
CASHPAAGNTIYF
TGTGCCAGCCATCCTGCGGCTGGAAACACCATATATTTT
>.|TRBD1|TRBV30|TRBJ1-5
CAWSEMTGLNQPQHF
TGTGCCTGGAGCGAGATGACAGGGCTCAATCAGCCCCAGCATTTT
>.|.|TRBV27|TRBJ2-3
CASSRQQPDPITDTQYF
TGTGCCAGCAGTCGACAGCAACCGGACCCAATCACAGATACGCAGTATTTT
>.|TRBD1|TRBV19|TRBJ1-1
CASSISWTGGNTEAFF
TGTGCCAGTAGTATTTCTTGGACAGGGGGCAACACTGAAGCTTTCTTT
>.|.|TRBV4-1|TRBJ2-5
CASSHQAEGGGQETQYF
TGCGCCAGCAGCCACCAGGCAGAGGGGGGGGGACAAGAGACCCAGTACTTC
>.|TRBD1|TRBV5-1|TRBJ1-2
CASSSGQGGYGYTF
TGCGCCAGCAGCTCAGGACAGGGAGGGTATGGCTACACCTTC
>.|.|TRBV14|TRBJ2-3
CASKRDSTDTQYF
TGTGCCAGCAAGAGGGATAGCACAGATACGCAGTATTTT
>once|.|TRBV12-3/TRBV12-4|TRBJ1-1
CASSHTGGAEAFF
TGTGCCAGCAGCCACACCGGGGGGGCTGAAGCTTTCTTT
>.|.|TRBV19|TRBJ1-1
CASSRQGGEAFF
TGTGCCAGTAGTCGGCAGGGCGGTGAAGCTTTCTTT
>.|.|TRBV13|TRBJ1-1
CASSAQFRERNTEAFF
TGTGCCAGCAGCGCACAATTCCGGGAAAGGAACACTGAAGCTTTCTTT
>.|.|TRBV10-1|TRBJ2-3
CASSEGGPRKDTQYF
TGCGCCAGCAGTGAGGGGGGCCCTAGGAAGGATACGCAGTATTTT
>.|TRBD2|TRBV10-3|TRBJ2-1
CAISALSGSSYNEQFF
TGTGCCATCAGTGCCCTTAGCGGGAGCTCCTACAATGAGCAGTTCTTC
>.|TRBD1|TRBV19|TRBJ2-2
CASRDRGSTGELFF
TGTGCCAGCCGGGACAGGGGGTCCACCGGGGAGCTGTTTTTT
>.|.|TRBV4-2|TRBJ2-1
CASSQGYSGNEQFF
TGTGCCAGCAGCCAAGGATATTCAGGTAATGAGCAGTTCTTC
>.|TRBD1|TRBV6-5|TRBJ2-7
CASSRQGADLYEQYF
TGTGCCAGCAGCCGCCAGGGGGCCGACCTCTACGAGCAGTACTTC
>once|TRBD1|TRBV6-6|TRBJ1-2
CASSYSTLTGDGYTF
TGTGCCAGCAGTTACTCGACCTTAACAGGGGATGGCTACACCTTC
>.|.|TRBV27|TRBJ2-7
CASSFYRDNYEQYF
TGTGCCAGCAGTTTTTACAGGGACAACTACGAGCAGTACTTC
>.|.|TRBV5-1|TRBJ2-3
CASTGQGVDTQYF
TGCGCCAGCACAGGTCAGGGTGTAGATACGCAGTATTTT
>once|TRBD2|TRBV2|TRBJ2-3
CASSELAGLALDTDTQYF
TGTGCCAGCAGTGAACTAGCGGGCCTCGCTCTAGACACAGATACGCAGTATTTT
>.|.|TRBV5-1|TRBJ2-3
CASSPDFPTDTQYF
TGCGCCAGCAGCCCAGACTTCCCCACAGATACGCAGTATTTT
>.|TRBD2|TRBV5-1|TRBJ2-5
CASSWRGAREETQYF
TGCGCCAGCAGCTGGCGGGGGGCGAGGGAAGAGACCCAGTACTTC
>many|.|TRBV7-2|TRBJ2-7
CASSLATPYEQYF
TGTGCCAGCAGCTTAGCTACTCCCTACGAGCAGTACTTC
>.|TRBD1|TRBV6-6|TRBJ1-1
CASSYSRDRFEAFF
TGTGCCAGCAGTTACTCTCGGGACAGGTTTGAAGCTTTCTTT
>.|.|TRBV6-5|TRBJ1-2
CASSPDRLYGYTF
TGTGCCAGCAGTCCCGACAGGCTCTATGGCTACACCTTC
>.|.|TRBV18|TRBJ2-7
CASSPDRNRYEQYF
TGTGCCAGCTCACCAGACAGGAACCGCTACGAGCAGTACTTC
>once|.|TRBV6-5|TRBJ1-2
CASSYSTPTPYGYTF
TGTGCCAGCAGTTACTCGACCCCGACTCCCTATGGCTACACCTTC
>.|TRBD1|TRBV30|TRBJ1-2
CAWARTGVVGYTF
TGTGCCTGGGCGAGGACAGGGGTAGTTGGCTACACCTTC
>.|.|TRBV19|TRBJ1-4
CASSTEPATNEKLFF
TGTGCCAGTAGTACGGAGCCTGCAACTAATGAAAAACTGTTTTTT